One sample yielded the 4 T cell receptor beta chains listed below, sequenced in a study of shared clonotypes between healthy human individuals. Assay used: immunoSEQ multiplex PCR; TCRdb lists only in-frame clones, some missing. The sample has about 380,000 clones, around 96% seen once. Material: memory CD8+ T cells sorted from blood. Subset indicated: CD45RO+ cells pooled with CCR7-negative TemRA cells. These receptors were obtained from a man aged 25-40 years in good health.

This chain links TRBV5-1 with TRBJ1-2; D might be TRBD1 (5 bases). The CDR3 consists of 17 residues. Germline CDR1 SGHRS, CDR2 YFSETQ. V was trimmed by 2 bases and J by 0 bases, leaving 17 bases between them. The CDR3 nucleotides read TGCGCCAGCAGCTTAGGACACCCCAGTACAGCTAACTATGGCTACACCTTC. This sequence encodes CASSLGHPSTANYGYTF. The full variable domain, with the rest looked up from reference TRBV5-1 and TRBJ1-2, is KAGVTQTPRYLIKTRGQQVTLSCSPISGHRSVSWYQQTPGQGLQFLFEYFSETQRNKGNFPGRFSGRQFSNSRSEMNVSTLELGDSALYLCASSLGHPSTANYGYTFGSGTRLTVV.

The J gene is TRBJ2-7, the V gene TRBV18; D call uncertain. Germline CDR1 reads KGHSH; CDR2 reads LQKENI. This CDR3 is built from 13 residues. Trimming pared 0 bases from V and 5 bases from J, leaving 8 bases between. CDR3 sequence reads: CASSPPNRHEQYF. DNA for the CDR3: TGTGCCAGCTCACCACCTAATAGGCACGAGCAGTACTTC.

The rearrangement joins TRBV10-3 to TRBJ2-7, with TRBD1 identical over 7 bases. The V and J ends lost 10 bases and 6 bases, in that order; junction bases with no gene match: 9. Germline CDR1 reads ENHRY; CDR2 reads SYGVKD. CDR3 size: 12 residues. CDR3 sequence (DNA): TGTGCCACCTGGACAGGTCGCTCCGAGCAGTACTTC. Residues: CATWTGRSEQYF.

The V call is TRBV2, the J call TRBJ2-7, with TRBD2 matching over 16 bases. CDR3 length equals 13 residues. Germline values: CDR1 SNHLY, CDR2 FYNNEI. J was trimmed by 8 bases and V by 8 bases; bases with no gene match: 3. The CDR3 region is CASRGLAGGQQYF. For the CDR3, the DNA is TGTGCCAGCCGGGGACTAGCGGGAGGGCAGCAGTACTTC.